The text below deals with one T cell receptor beta chain. Its antigen is not identified. The sample belongs to a study of cytomegalovirus exposure and HLA in healthy donors. Study findings and constraints: The authors excluded some V segments, including TRBV6-2 and TRBV6-3, as indistinguishable. When a later analysis was performed, an Asian-associated ancestry cluster reportedly had fewer N-insertions than the roughly 700-donor mean. Most TCR sequences were seen very rarely across donors, but some public TCRs occurred in many. Most subjects' HLA-A and HLA-B alleles were reportedly predicted from TCR beta sequences.

The study ran its PCR with 60 Vbeta and 13 Jbeta primers. Assay: immunoSEQ multiplex PCR; the TCRdb copy retains only in-frame clones and omits some. The repertoire holds about 170,000 clones, with 70% to 90% as singletons. In germline, CDR1 is MDHEN, CDR2 SYDVKM. Unmatched junction bases numbered 3, after V lost 5 bases and J lost 3 bases. The length of the CDR3 is 15 residues. The receptor comes from a young man in good health and CMV-seropositive. The V gene is TRBV28, the J gene TRBJ2-7, with 14 bases aligning to TRBD2. The material sequenced was PBMCs. CDR3 DNA: TGTGCCAGCAGTCCGGGGACTAGCGGGAGCTACGAGCAGTACGTC. This translates into CASSPGTSGSYEQYV.